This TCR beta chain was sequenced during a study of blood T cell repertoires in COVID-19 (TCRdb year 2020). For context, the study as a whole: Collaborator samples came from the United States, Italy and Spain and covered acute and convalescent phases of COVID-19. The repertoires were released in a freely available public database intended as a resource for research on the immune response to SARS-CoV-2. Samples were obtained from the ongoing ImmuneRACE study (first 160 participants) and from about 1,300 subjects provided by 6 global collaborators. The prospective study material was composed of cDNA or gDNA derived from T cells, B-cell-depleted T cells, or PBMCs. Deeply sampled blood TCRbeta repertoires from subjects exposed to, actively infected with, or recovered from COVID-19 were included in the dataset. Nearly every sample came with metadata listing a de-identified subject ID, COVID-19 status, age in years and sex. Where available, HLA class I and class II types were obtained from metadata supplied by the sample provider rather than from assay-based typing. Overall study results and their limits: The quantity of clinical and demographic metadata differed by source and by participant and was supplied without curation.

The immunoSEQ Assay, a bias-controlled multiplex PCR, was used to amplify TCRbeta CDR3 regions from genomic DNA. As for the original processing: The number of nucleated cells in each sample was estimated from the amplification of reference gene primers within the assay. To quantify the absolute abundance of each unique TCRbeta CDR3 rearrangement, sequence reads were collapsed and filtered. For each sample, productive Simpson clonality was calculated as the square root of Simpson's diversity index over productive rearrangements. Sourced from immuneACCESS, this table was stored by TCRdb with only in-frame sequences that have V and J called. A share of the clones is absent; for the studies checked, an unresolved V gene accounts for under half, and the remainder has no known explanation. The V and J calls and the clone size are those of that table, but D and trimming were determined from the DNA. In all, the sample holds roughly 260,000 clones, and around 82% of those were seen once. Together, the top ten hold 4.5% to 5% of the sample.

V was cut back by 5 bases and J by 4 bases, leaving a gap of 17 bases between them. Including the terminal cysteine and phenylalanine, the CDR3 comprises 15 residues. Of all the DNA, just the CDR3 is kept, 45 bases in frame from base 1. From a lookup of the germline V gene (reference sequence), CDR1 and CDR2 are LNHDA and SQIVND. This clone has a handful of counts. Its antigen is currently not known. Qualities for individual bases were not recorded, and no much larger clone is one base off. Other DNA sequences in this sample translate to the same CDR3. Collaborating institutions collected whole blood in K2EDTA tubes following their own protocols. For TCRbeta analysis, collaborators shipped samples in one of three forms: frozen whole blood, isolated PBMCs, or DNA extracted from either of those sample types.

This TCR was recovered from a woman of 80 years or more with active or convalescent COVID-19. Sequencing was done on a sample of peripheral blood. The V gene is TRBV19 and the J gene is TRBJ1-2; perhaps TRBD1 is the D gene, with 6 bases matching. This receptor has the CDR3 CASSPLPTGPYGYTF. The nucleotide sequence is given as TGTGCCAGTAGTCCCCTCCCGACAGGCCCCTATGGCTACACCTTC. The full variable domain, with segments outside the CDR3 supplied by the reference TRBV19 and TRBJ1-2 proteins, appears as DGGITQSPKYLFRKEGQNVTLSCEQNLNHDAMYWYRQDPGQGLRLIYYSQIVNDFQKGDIAEGYSVSREKKESFPLTVTSAQKNPTAFYLCASSPLPTGPYGYTFGSGTRLTVV.